The rows below give T cell receptor beta chains drawn from one sample of a study of T cells in Graves' hyperthyroidism and ophthalmopathy. TCRdb re-derived calls from the multiplex PCR reads in MiXCR, one entry per CDR3 protein. The data show approximately 46,000 distinct CDR3 sequences, more than 40% seen once. Sample: peripheral blood or thyroid tissue (not recorded which). The source is a woman aged 50 to 65 with Graves' hyperthyroidism. CDR3s include the opening cysteine and the closing phenylalanine or tryptophan. Fields, in order: J gene, V gene, clone size, D gene, CDR3 DNA, CDR3 protein. The D gene is left open where the match is weak. Not all rows give a size; the values are once, few, many and, for expanded clones, a class.

j_gene: TRBJ2-7; v_gene: TRBV20-1; abundance: many; d_gene: TRBD2; CDR3nt: TGCAGTGCTAGACCCACCACACCGGGACTAGCGGGAGGAAGCTCCTACGAGCAGTACTTC; CDR3aa: CSARPTTPGLAGGSSYEQYF
j_gene: TRBJ2-7; v_gene: TRBV7-8; abundance: NA; d_gene: NA; CDR3nt: NA; CDR3aa: CAWSVGTGNYEQCF
j_gene: TRBJ1-1; v_gene: TRBV3-1; abundance: NA; d_gene: NA; CDR3nt: TGTGCCAGCAGCTATACCGGACAGCCAGACAAAGCTTTCTTT; CDR3aa: CASSYTGQPDKAFF
j_gene: TRBJ2-7; v_gene: TRBV30; abundance: many; d_gene: TRBD2; CDR3nt: TGTGCCTGGAGCGTAGCGGGGCCTAACGAGCAGTACTTC; CDR3aa: CAWSVAGPNEQYF
j_gene: TRBJ1-2; v_gene: TRBV20-1; abundance: many; d_gene: TRBD1; CDR3nt: TGCAGTGCTAGAGATCCCAGGACAGGGTACGGCTACACCTTC; CDR3aa: CSARDPRTGYGYTF
j_gene: TRBJ2-7; v_gene: TRBV10-3; abundance: few; d_gene: TRBD1; CDR3nt: TGTGCCATCAGGGCCGCAGGGGGACGGCAGTACTTC; CDR3aa: CAIRAAGGRQYF
j_gene: TRBJ2-7; v_gene: TRBV24-1; abundance: few; d_gene: NA; CDR3nt: TGTGCCACCAGTGATTTGGCTATCCCCTACGAGCAGTACTTC; CDR3aa: CATSDLAIPYEQYF
j_gene: TRBJ2-5; v_gene: TRBV2; abundance: NA; d_gene: NA; CDR3nt: TGTGCCAGCAGTGAGGTTAGGGTGGTGCAGACCCAGTACTTC; CDR3aa: CASSEVRVVQTQYF
j_gene: TRBJ2-7; v_gene: TRBV27; abundance: many; d_gene: NA; CDR3nt: TGTGCCAGCAGTATCAAGGGTAGGGAGCAGTACTTC; CDR3aa: CASSIKGREQYF
j_gene: TRBJ1-5; v_gene: TRBV7-2; abundance: NA; d_gene: NA; CDR3nt: TGTGCCAGCAGCACTATGGGGGGGCGCGATCAGCCCCAGCATTTT; CDR3aa: CASSTMGGRDQPQHF
j_gene: TRBJ2-5; v_gene: TRBV11-3; abundance: many; d_gene: TRBD2; CDR3nt: TGTGCCAGCAGCTTGGGGAGAACTAGCGGACAAGAGACCCAGTACTTC; CDR3aa: CASSLGRTSGQETQYF